This T cell receptor (beta chain) stems from a study of cytomegalovirus exposure and HLA in healthy donors. Findings and caveats of the study: According to a subsequent analysis, TCR clusters identified in the first cohort showed a tendency to co-occur across the approximately 120 validation repertoires. A few CMV-associated chains were confirmed in vitro to be specific for CMV antigens. Some public TCRs appeared in many individuals, while most sequences were rare.

Germline values: CDR1 GTSNPN, CDR2 SVGIG (reference sequence). J was trimmed by 7 bases and V by 5 bases; bases with no gene match: 8. This CDR3 spans 14 amino acids. Only one count was recorded for this clone. No antigen is known for it. Among the roughly 120 subjects of the validation cohort, separate from the approximately 670-subject first cohort, were the donors. The data were produced by immunoSEQ multiplex PCR, yet TCRdb's version contains in-frame clones alone and is incomplete. The data hold 260,000 or so clones, with approximately 90% observed a single time. The receptor was derived from a young woman in good health and CMV-seronegative. The chain is built from TRBV30 and TRBJ2-2; 9 bases agree with TRBD1. The sequenced material came from PBMCs. CDR3 DNA: TGTGCCTGGCGCCGGGACAGGGACGTCGGGGAGCTGTTTTTT. This sequence encodes CAWRRDRDVGELFF.